A single sample gave rise to the 15 T cell receptor beta chains below, sequenced in a study of cytomegalovirus exposure and HLA in healthy donors. Primers included in the PCR were 60 Vbeta and 13 Jbeta primers. The protocol was immunoSEQ multiplex PCR, while the TCRdb copy is restricted to in-frame clones and leaves out a portion. In the table there are about 150,000 clones, 60% to 85% of which are singletons. Source material: PBMCs. The source of these receptors is a middle-aged man in good health and CMV-seropositive.

The V and J genes are TRBV5-1 and TRBJ2-2, with D tentatively TRBD1 (6 bases). V was clipped by 3 bases and J by 7 bases, with 10 bases between them. Germline CDR1 SGHRS, CDR2 YFSETQ. The CDR3 spans 13 residues. The CDR3 coding sequence is TGCGCCAGCAGCTCACAGGGTATCGGGGAGCTGTTTTTT. Residues: CASSSQGIGELFF.

In its sample, this clone was seen a few times. The chain employs TRBV9 and TRBJ2-1, with 7 bases identical to TRBD2. J gave up 12 bases and V 0 bases, and 9 bases lay outside the gene matches. In germline, CDR1 is SGDLS, CDR2 YYNGEE. The CDR3 contains 14 residues. DNA for the CDR3: TGTGCCAGCAGCGTAGCGTGGCGGGAGTCGGGGCAGTTCTTC. This encodes CASSVAWRESGQFF.

Comment on this clone: The same CDR3 can be traced to other DNA sequences in this sample. The chain joins TRBV19 to TRBJ1-2; TRBD1 is a possible D gene (6 bases). The CDR3 extends over 13 amino acids. Looked up from germline, CDR1 is LNHDA and CDR2 is SQIVND (reference sequence). V was pared by 7 bases and J by 0 bases, with 9 bases between. The chain's CDR3 is CASTYRANYGYTF. As DNA, the CDR3 is TGTGCCAGTACCTACAGGGCTAACTATGGCTACACCTTC. Full variable domain (outside the CDR3, taken from reference TRBV19 and TRBJ1-2): DGGITQSPKYLFRKEGQNVTLSCEQNLNHDAMYWYRQDPGQGLRLIYYSQIVNDFQKGDIAEGYSVSREKKESFPLTVTSAQKNPTAFYLCASTYRANYGYTFGSGTRLTVV.

The V and J genes are TRBV2 and TRBJ2-5; possible D gene TRBD1, 5 bases. V was clipped by 7 bases and J by 0 bases, with 9 bases between them. This CDR3 is 13 amino acids long. CDR1 is SNHLY and CDR2 is FYNNEI in the germline V gene. CDR3 in amino acids: CASTPTDQETQYF. CDR3 DNA: TGTGCCAGCACCCCGACAGACCAAGAGACCCAGTACTTC.

This clone was picked up a small number of times. In DNA, the CDR3 is TGTGCCAGCAGCGAAGGACAGGGGGCGACAGATACGCAGTATTTT. Protein product: CASSEGQGATDTQYF. The chain couples TRBV7-9 to TRBJ2-3; 11 bases map to TRBD1. The V gene's germline CDR1 is SEHNR and CDR2 FQNEAQ (reference sequence). The J segment lost 3 bases and the V segment lost 5 bases, leaving 4 bases of the junction unmatched. The CDR3 length is 15 residues.

This chain connects TRBV7-2 to TRBJ2-5, with 9 bases aligning to TRBD1. V trimming: 3 bases; J trimming: 4 bases; junction bases outside the gene matches: 6. Per the germline V gene, CDR1 is SGHTA and CDR2 is FQGNSA. The CDR3 spans 15 residues. This CDR3 reads CASSFDRGSGETQYF. The CDR3, as DNA: TGTGCCAGCAGCTTCGACAGGGGGAGTGGAGAGACCCAGTACTTC.

CDR3 sequence reads: CASSPDKEIYEQYF. CDR3 sequence (DNA): TGTGCCAGCAGCCCTGACAAGGAAATATACGAGCAGTACTTC. The chain combines TRBV4-2 with TRBJ2-7; unclear D gene. The CDR3 spans 14 residues. Trimming stripped 4 bases from V and 4 bases from J, with 14 bases between. CDR1 LGHNA and CDR2 YNFKEQ come from the germline V gene.

The CDR3 nucleotides read TGCGCCAGCAGCCAAGGGGATAGCGGGACCGAGCAGTACTTC. Encoded protein: CASSQGDSGTEQYF. V usage is TRBV4-1 and J usage is TRBJ2-7; 8 positions match TRBD2. J gave up 6 bases and V 1 base, and 5 bases lay outside the gene matches. CDR1 is MGHRA and CDR2 is YSYEKL in the germline V gene. The CDR3 contains 14 residues.

This rearrangement joins TRBV27 to TRBJ2-1; D uncertain. CDR3 length: 13 amino acids. V gave up 4 bases and J gave up 9 bases, with 13 bases separating them. Germline values: CDR1 MNHEY, CDR2 SMNVEV (reference sequence). CDR3: CASSSVIRSEQFF. As DNA, the CDR3 is TGTGCCAGCAGTTCGGTTATCCGGAGTGAGCAGTTCTTC.

V and J are TRBV27 and TRBJ2-7; 10 bases align to TRBD2. Per the germline V gene, CDR1 is MNHEY and CDR2 is SMNVEV (reference sequence). With 6 bases clipped from V and 2 bases from J, the junction kept 16 bases outside the gene matches. CDR3 length equals 18 residues. CDR3 protein: CASRLAGNSQPAAYEQYF. The DNA of the CDR3 is TGTGCCAGCAGACTAGCGGGAAACTCACAGCCCGCCGCCTACGAGCAGTACTTC.

The CDR3 region has the DNA TGTGCCAGCAGCCTACGACTAGGCGATACGCAGTATTTT. Its translation: CASSLRLGDTQYF. The chain links TRBV7-2 to TRBJ2-3, with TRBD2 as a possible D gene (6 bases). The CDR3 has 13 amino acids. V was cut by 5 bases and J by 6 bases, with 12 bases left in between. CDR1 and CDR2 (germline): SGHTA, FQGNSA.

This sequence joins TRBV5-4 and TRBJ1-1; 7 positions agree with TRBD1. The CDR3 runs to 16 residues. V gave up 4 bases and J gave up 1 base; unmatched junction bases: 10. From germline, CDR1 is SGHNT and CDR2 YYREEE (reference sequence). CDR3 loop: CASSPATGTANTEAFF. As DNA, the CDR3 is TGTGCCAGCAGCCCAGCTACCGGGACAGCGAACACTGAAGCTTTCTTT.

The J gene is TRBJ1-3, the V gene TRBV18; D is unclear. CDR3 length equals 17 residues. The ends were cut back, 3 bases at V and 4 bases at J, with 19 bases in the middle. CDR1 and CDR2 (germline): KGHSH, LQKENI. In nucleotides, the CDR3 is TGTGCCAGCTCACCGAGCGGTCGCCTTAAGACAGGAAACACCATATATTTT. It specifies CASSPSGRLKTGNTIYF.

The V call is TRBV6-5, the J call TRBJ2-7; the match to TRBD1 covers 8 bases. V shed 8 bases and J 5 bases; nucleotides not matched to a gene: 8. CDR3 size: 13 residues. Germline CDR1 MNHEY, CDR2 SVGAGI. The CDR3 sequence: CASQGQVENEQYF. The CDR3 region has the DNA TGTGCCAGCCAGGGACAGGTGGAAAACGAGCAGTACTTC.

This clone appeared a few times. V is TRBV6-6 and J is TRBJ1-6; TRBD1 aligns across 7 bases. Germline trimming cut 2 bases from V and 8 bases from J; bases unmatched to any gene: 9. CDR1 is MNHNY and CDR2 is SVGAGI in the germline V gene (reference sequence). The CDR3 is made up of 16 amino acids. CDR3 protein: CASSYRPWQGDSPLHF. The CDR3 coding sequence is TGTGCCAGCAGTTACCGCCCCTGGCAGGGGGATTCACCCCTCCACTTT.